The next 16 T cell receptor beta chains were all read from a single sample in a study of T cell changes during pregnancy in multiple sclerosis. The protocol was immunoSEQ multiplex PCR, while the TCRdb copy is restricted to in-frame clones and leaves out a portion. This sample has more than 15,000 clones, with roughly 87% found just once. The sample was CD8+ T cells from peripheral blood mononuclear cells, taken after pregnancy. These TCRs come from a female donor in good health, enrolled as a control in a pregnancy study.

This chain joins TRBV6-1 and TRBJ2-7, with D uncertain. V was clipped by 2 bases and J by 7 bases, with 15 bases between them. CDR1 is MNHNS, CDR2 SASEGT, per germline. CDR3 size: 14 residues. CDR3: CASSERWAPVEQYF. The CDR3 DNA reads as TGTGCCAGCAGTGAAAGGTGGGCCCCGGTGGAGCAGTACTTC.

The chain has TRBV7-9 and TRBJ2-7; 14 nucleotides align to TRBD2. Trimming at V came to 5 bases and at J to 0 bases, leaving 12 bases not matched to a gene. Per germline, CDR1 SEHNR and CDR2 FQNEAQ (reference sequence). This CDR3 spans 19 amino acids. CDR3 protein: CASSDPHEGLAGVSYEQYF. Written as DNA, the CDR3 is TGTGCCAGCAGCGACCCGCACGAGGGACTAGCGGGAGTCTCCTACGAGCAGTACTTC.

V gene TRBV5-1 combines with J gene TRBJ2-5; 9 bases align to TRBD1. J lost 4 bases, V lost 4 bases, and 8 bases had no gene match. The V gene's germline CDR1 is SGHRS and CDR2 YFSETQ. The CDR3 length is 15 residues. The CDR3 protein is CASSDLQGARETQYF. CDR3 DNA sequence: TGCGCCAGCAGCGACCTACAGGGGGCAAGAGAGACCCAGTACTTC. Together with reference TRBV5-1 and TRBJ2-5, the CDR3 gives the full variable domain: KAGVTQTPRYLIKTRGQQVTLSCSPISGHRSVSWYQQTPGQGLQFLFEYFSETQRNKGNFPGRFSGRQFSNSRSEMNVSTLELGDSALYLCASSDLQGARETQYFGPGTRLLVL.

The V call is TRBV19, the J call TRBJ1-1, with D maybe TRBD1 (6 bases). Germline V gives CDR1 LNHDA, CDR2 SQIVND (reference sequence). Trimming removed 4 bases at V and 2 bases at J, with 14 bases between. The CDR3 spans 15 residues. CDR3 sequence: CASSTTGNINTEAFF. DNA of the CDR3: TGTGCCAGTAGTACTACAGGGAATATTAACACTGAAGCTTTCTTT.

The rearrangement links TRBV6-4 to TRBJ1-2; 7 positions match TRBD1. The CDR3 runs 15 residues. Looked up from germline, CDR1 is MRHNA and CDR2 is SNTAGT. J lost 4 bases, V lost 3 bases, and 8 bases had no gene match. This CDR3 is CASSETGTDIYGYTF. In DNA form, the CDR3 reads TGTGCCAGCAGTGAAACCGGGACAGACATCTATGGCTACACCTTC.

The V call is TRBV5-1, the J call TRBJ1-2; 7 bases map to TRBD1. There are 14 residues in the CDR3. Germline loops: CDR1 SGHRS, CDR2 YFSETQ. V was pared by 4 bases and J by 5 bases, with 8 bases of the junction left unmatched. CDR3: CASSVRGLWYGYTF. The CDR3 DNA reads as TGCGCCAGCAGCGTAAGGGGGCTATGGTATGGCTACACCTTC.

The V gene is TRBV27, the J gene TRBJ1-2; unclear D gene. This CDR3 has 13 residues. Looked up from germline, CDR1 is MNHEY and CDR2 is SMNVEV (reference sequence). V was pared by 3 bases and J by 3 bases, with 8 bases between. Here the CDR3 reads CASSFGEDYGYTF. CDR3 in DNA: TGTGCCAGCAGTTTCGGGGAAGACTATGGCTACACCTTC.

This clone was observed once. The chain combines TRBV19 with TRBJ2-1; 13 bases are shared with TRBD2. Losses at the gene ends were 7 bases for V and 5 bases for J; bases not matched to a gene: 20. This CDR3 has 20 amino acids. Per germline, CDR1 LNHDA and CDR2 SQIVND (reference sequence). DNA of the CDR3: TGTGCCAGTACCCCGTTTTGGACTAGCGGGAGTAACAGTATAGACAATGAGCAGTTCTTC. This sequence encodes CASTPFWTSGSNSIDNEQFF.

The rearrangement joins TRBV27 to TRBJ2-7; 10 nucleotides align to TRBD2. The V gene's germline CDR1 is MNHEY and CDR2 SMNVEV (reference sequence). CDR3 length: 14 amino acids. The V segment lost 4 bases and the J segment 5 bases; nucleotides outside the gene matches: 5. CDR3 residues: CASSSGTSVNEQYF. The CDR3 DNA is TGTGCCAGCAGTTCGGGGACTAGCGTCAACGAGCAGTACTTC.

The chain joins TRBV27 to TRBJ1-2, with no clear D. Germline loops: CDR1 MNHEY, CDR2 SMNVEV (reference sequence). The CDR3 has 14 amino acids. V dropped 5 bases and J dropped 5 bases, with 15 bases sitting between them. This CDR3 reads CASSRRSGPYGYTF. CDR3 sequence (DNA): TGTGCCAGCAGTCGGCGATCAGGTCCTTATGGCTACACCTTC.

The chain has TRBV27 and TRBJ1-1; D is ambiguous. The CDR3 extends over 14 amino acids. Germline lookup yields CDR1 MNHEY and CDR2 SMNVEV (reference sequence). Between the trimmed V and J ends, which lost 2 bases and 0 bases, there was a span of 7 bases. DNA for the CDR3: TGTGCCAGCAGTTTAGGACTCATGAACACTGAAGCTTTCTTT. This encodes CASSLGLMNTEAFF.

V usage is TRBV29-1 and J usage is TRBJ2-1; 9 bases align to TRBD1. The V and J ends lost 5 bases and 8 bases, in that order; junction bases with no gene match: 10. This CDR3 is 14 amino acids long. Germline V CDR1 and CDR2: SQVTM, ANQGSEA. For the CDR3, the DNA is TGCAGCGTTCTTACCGGGACAGGGTTGTATGAGCAGTTCTTC. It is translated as CSVLTGTGLYEQFF.

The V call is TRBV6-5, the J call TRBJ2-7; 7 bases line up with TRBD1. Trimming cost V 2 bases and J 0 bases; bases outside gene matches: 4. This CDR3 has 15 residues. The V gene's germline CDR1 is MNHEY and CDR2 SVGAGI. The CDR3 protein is CASSYGWDSSYEQYF. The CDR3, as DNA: TGTGCCAGCAGTTACGGATGGGACAGCTCCTACGAGCAGTACTTC.

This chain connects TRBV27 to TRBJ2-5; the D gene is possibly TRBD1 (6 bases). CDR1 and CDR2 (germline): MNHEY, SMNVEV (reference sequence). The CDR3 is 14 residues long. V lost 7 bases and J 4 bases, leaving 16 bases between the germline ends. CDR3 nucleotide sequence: TGTGCCAGCAAGAAGGTGGGGGCTTCAGAGACCCAGTACTTC. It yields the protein CASKKVGASETQYF.

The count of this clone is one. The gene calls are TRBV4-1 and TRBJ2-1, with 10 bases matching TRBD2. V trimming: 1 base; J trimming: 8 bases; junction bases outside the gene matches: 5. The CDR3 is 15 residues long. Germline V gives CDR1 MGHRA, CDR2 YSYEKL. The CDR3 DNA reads TGCGCCAGCAGCCAAGCGGCTAGCGGGAGATATGAGCAGTTCTTC. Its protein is CASSQAASGRYEQFF.

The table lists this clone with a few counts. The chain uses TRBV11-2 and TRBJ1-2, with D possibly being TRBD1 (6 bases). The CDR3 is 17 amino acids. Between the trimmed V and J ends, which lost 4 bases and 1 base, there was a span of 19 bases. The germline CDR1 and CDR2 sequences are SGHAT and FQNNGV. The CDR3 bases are TGTGCCAGCAGCTCAGAACCCCGGGACAAAGATAACTATGGCTACACCTTC. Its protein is CASSSEPRDKDNYGYTF.